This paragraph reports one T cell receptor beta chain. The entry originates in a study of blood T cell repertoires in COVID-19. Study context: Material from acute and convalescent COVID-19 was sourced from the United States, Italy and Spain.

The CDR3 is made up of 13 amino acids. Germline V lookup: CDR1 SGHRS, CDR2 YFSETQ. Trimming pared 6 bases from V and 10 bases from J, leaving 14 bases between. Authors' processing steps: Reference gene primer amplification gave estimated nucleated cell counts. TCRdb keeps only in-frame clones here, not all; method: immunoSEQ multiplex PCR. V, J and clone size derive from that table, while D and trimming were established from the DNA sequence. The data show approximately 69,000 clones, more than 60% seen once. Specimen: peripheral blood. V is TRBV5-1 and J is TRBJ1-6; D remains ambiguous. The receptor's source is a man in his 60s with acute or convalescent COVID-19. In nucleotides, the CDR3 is TGCGCCAGCACCTTAGACAAAGAATCACCCCTCCACTTT. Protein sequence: CASTLDKESPLHF.